The rows below give T cell receptor beta chains drawn from one sample of a study of graft-versus-host responses after intestinal transplantation. Clones were read by immunoSEQ multiplex PCR, and TCRdb kept only the in-frame ones, dropping some. This sample has about 71,000 clones, with 94% found just once. These TCRs' antigens remain unknown. Here the sequenced sample was unstimulated CD8+ T cells sorted from spleen or lymph node cells, taken before intestinal transplant. These receptor sequences come from a human donor who received an intestinal transplant. Both conserved end residues are part of each CDR3. Fields, in order: D gene, V gene, clone size, J gene, CDR3 protein, CDR3 DNA. A D gene is named only where the DNA matches it firmly. Where a row states a size, it is once, few, many or the class of an expanded clone; other rows omit it.

-,TRBV5-1,-,TRBJ1-3,CATQQGNTIYF,TGCGCCACCCAGCAAGGAAACACCATATATTTT
-,TRBV6-5,-,TRBJ2-5,CASNQYSEVETQYF,TGTGCCAGCAACCAGTACAGTGAGGTGGAGACCCAGTACTTC
-,TRBV7-6,-,TRBJ2-7,CASSLAAESYEQYF,TGTGCCAGCAGCTTAGCGGCTGAGTCCTACGAGCAGTACTTC
-,TRBV28,-,TRBJ1-1,CASSLSQGYTEAFF,TGTGCCAGCAGTTTATCACAGGGCTACACTGAAGCTTTCTTT
TRBD2,TRBV7-2,once,TRBJ2-1,CASSQLAESWEQFF,TGTGCCAGCAGCCAACTAGCGGAGTCGTGGGAGCAGTTCTTC
-,TRBV6-6,-,TRBJ1-1,CASSYSPSRDTEAFF,TGTGCCAGCAGTTACTCGCCGTCGCGGGACACTGAAGCTTTCTTT
-,TRBV5-1,once,TRBJ2-7,CASSQLARVLDEQYF,TGCGCCAGCAGCCAACTAGCTAGGGTACTAGACGAGCAGTACTTC
TRBD1,TRBV30,-,TRBJ1-5,CAWQTTGGGEPQHF,TGTGCCTGGCAAACCACAGGGGGTGGGGAGCCCCAGCATTTT
TRBD2,TRBV6-5,-,TRBJ2-1,CASSPTSGSSNEQFF,TGTGCCAGCAGTCCGACTAGCGGGAGTTCCAATGAGCAGTTCTTC
-,TRBV18,-,TRBJ2-7,CASSPEAYEQYF,TGTGCCAGCTCCCCGGAGGCCTACGAGCAGTACTTC
-,TRBV7-9,-,TRBJ1-1,CASSLWETEAFF,TGTGCCAGCAGCTTATGGGAGACTGAAGCTTTCTTT
TRBD1,TRBV7-7,-,TRBJ2-5,CASSLEPTGDGETQYF,TGTGCCAGCAGCTTAGAACCCACAGGGGACGGAGAGACCCAGTACTTC
-,TRBV6-4,-,TRBJ1-1,CASSDSPEGGTEAFF,TGTGCCAGCAGTGACTCGCCAGAAGGTGGCACTGAAGCTTTCTTT
TRBD1,TRBV5-1,once,TRBJ2-7,CASSWDRGAEQYF,TGCGCCAGCAGTTGGGACAGGGGTGCCGAGCAGTACTTC
TRBD2,TRBV9,once,TRBJ2-1,CASSESGSIDNEQFF,TGTGCCAGCAGCGAGAGCGGGAGCATTGACAATGAGCAGTTCTTC
TRBD2,TRBV7-9,-,TRBJ2-1,CASSLSYGRLYNEQFF,TGTGCCAGCAGCTTATCTTACGGGAGGCTCTACAATGAGCAGTTCTTC
TRBD2,TRBV5-1,-,TRBJ2-1,CASSLIAGGPGDNEQFF,TGCGCCAGCAGCTTAATAGCGGGAGGGCCTGGGGACAATGAGCAGTTCTTC
-,TRBV15,-,TRBJ2-3,CATSRERERLPEGDADTQYF,TGTGCCACCAGCAGGGAGCGCGAGCGGCTACCTGAGGGGGATGCAGATACGCAGTATTTT
-,TRBV7-6,-,TRBJ2-1,CASSPSPGSAGNEQFF,TGTGCCAGCAGCCCCTCCCCCGGGAGCGCCGGGAATGAGCAGTTCTTC
-,TRBV6-5,-,TRBJ2-1,CASSYDSTYEQFF,TGTGCCAGCAGTTATGACAGCACCTATGAGCAGTTCTTC
TRBD1,TRBV27,-,TRBJ2-2,CASSYYPGQGIDTGELFF,TGTGCCAGCAGTTACTACCCCGGACAGGGCATAGACACCGGGGAGCTGTTTTTT
-,TRBV27,-,TRBJ1-2,CASSLWPFRGYGYTF,TGTGCCAGCAGTTTATGGCCCTTCAGGGGCTATGGCTACACCTTC
TRBD1,TRBV19,few,TRBJ2-1,CASSMMGQGPWSSYNEQFF,TGTGCCAGTAGTATGATGGGACAGGGTCCATGGAGCTCCTACAATGAGCAGTTCTTC
-,TRBV19,-,TRBJ2-7,CASSIWDRGVEEQYF,TGTGCCAGTAGTATATGGGATAGGGGCGTCGAGGAGCAGTACTTC
-,TRBV28,-,TRBJ1-2,CASSPGLGDYGYTF,TGTGCCAGCAGCCCGGGACTGGGGGACTATGGCTACACCTTC
TRBD2,TRBV13,-,TRBJ2-1,CASSPRLAGVNEQFF,TGTGCCAGCAGCCCACGACTAGCGGGAGTAAATGAGCAGTTCTTC
TRBD2,TRBV19,-,TRBJ2-3,CASSILAGAGTQYF,TGTGCCAGTAGCATACTAGCGGGAGCCGGTACGCAGTATTTT
-,TRBV29-1,-,TRBJ2-3,CSVTQGTGTDTQYF,TGCAGCGTGACCCAGGGTACGGGAACAGATACGCAGTATTTT
-,TRBV5-4,-,TRBJ2-7,CASSLGQAEQYF,TGTGCCAGCAGCTTGGGACAGGCAGAGCAGTACTTC
TRBD1,TRBV28,-,TRBJ2-3,CASSTRDRVDESGTDTQYF,TGTGCCAGCAGTACGAGAGACAGGGTCGATGAGTCTGGCACAGATACGCAGTATTTT
-,TRBV15,-,TRBJ1-1,CATSRDPEGNTEAFF,TGTGCCACCAGCAGAGATCCCGAGGGGAACACTGAAGCTTTCTTT
-,TRBV7-9,few,TRBJ1-5,CASSLQNQPQHF,TGTGCCAGCAGCTTGCAAAATCAGCCCCAGCATTTT